The 8 T cell receptor beta chains below come from one sample, sequenced in a study of CD8 T cells in ankylosing spondylitis. From the 5' RACE reads, TCRdb called clonotypes with MiXCR, one entry per CDR3 protein. The profile covers hundreds of thousands of distinct CDR3 sequences, with roughly 10% appearing a single time and roughly 0.51% taken by the ten largest. Antigen specificity for these receptors is unknown. The study's findings and limits: For ankylosing spondylitis blood, a TCR beta motif of about 8 highly homologous variants appeared characteristic.

Sequencing used blood, either unsorted or a sorted T cell fraction (not recorded which). These receptors were taken from a male donor with ankylosing spondylitis.

The chain is built from TRBV5-4 and TRBJ2-5, with D maybe TRBD1 (5 bases). V was shortened by 3 bases and J by 1 base, with 10 bases between the two germline ends. The length of the CDR3 is 14 residues. The germline V gene has CDR1 SGHNT and CDR2 YYREEE (reference sequence). The CDR3 sequence: CASSYRLPQETQYF. CDR3 DNA sequence: TGTGCCAGCAGCTACAGGCTCCCCCAAGAGACCCAGTACTTC.

This clonotype has only a few counts. The chain joins TRBV5-1 to TRBJ2-5; 7 bases align to TRBD1. Losses at the gene ends were 1 base for V and 2 bases for J; bases not matched to a gene: 8. CDR1 and CDR2 (germline): SGHRS, YFSETQ. The CDR3 has 16 amino acids. The CDR3 DNA follows: TGCGCCAGCAGCTTGTTAGAGGGGACAGATCAAGAGACCCAGTACTTC. Its protein product is CASSLLEGTDQETQYF.

Only a few counts were recorded for this clonotype. The rearrangement joins TRBV7-9 to TRBJ2-7, with a weak D call TRBD2 (5 bases). Germline CDR1 and CDR2: SEHNR and FQNEAQ (reference sequence). This CDR3 has 16 residues. V lost 5 bases, J lost 5 bases, and 22 bases lay in between. The CDR3 region is CASSPLLGGGVDEQYF. The CDR3 bases are TGTGCCAGCAGCCCGCTGCTAGGAGGAGGAGTGGACGAGCAGTACTTC.

In its sample, this clonotype was seen many times. As DNA, the CDR3 is TGCAGCGTTGGGGACAGGGACGAGCAGTACTTC. It translates to CSVGDRDEQYF. The chain combines TRBV29-1 with TRBJ2-7; 9 bases are shared with TRBD1. This CDR3 contains 11 residues. The V gene's germline CDR1 is SQVTM and CDR2 ANQGSEA. V shed 4 bases and J 5 bases; nucleotides not matched to a gene: 0.

The chain joins TRBV10-3 to TRBJ2-7, with D perhaps matching TRBD2 (6 bases). This CDR3 has 14 residues. The V gene's germline CDR1 is ENHRY and CDR2 SYGVKD. V was trimmed by 5 bases and J by 2 bases, leaving 13 bases between them. The CDR3 reads CAISRGGDAYEQYF. In nucleotides, the CDR3 is TGTGCCATCAGTCGCGGAGGGGACGCCTACGAGCAGTACTTC.

This clonotype was found many times. The J gene is TRBJ2-2, the V gene TRBV12-3 or TRBV12-4; possibly TRBD1 for D (6 bases). V was cut by 3 bases and J by 4 bases, with 18 bases left in between. The CDR3 is made up of 17 amino acids. The CDR3 sequence: CASSFRAMGALTGELFF. The CDR3 DNA reads TGTGCCAGCAGTTTCCGGGCCATGGGGGCCCTCACCGGGGAGCTGTTTTTT.

CDR3 coding DNA: TGTGCCAGCAGCTTAACAGTTAGCGGGAGCGAGACCCAGTACTTC. Translating it yields CASSLTVSGSETQYF. The chain couples TRBV11-1 to TRBJ2-5, with 9 positions matching TRBD2. Germline V lookup: CDR1 SGHAT, CDR2 FQDESV (reference sequence). CDR3 length: 15 residues. With V trimmed by 2 bases and J by 5 bases, 6 bases remained unmatched.

V usage is TRBV28 and J usage is TRBJ2-5; D uncertain. V was clipped by 5 bases and J by 5 bases, with 6 bases between them. There are 11 residues in the CDR3. Germline CDR1 reads MDHEN; CDR2 reads SYDVKM. The CDR3 DNA sequence: TGTGCCAGCAGTCCTATGGAGACCCAGTACTTC. It yields the protein CASSPMETQYF. The full variable domain, rest sourced from reference TRBV28 and TRBJ2-5, is DVKVTQSSRYLVKRTGEKVFLECVQDMDHENMFWYRQDPGLGLRLIYFSYDVKMKEKGDIPEGYSVSREKKERFSLILESASTNQTSMYLCASSPMETQYFGPGTRLLVL.